These 20 T cell receptor beta chains came from one sample sequenced in a study of shared clonotypes between healthy human individuals. Clones were read by immunoSEQ multiplex PCR, and TCRdb kept only the in-frame ones, dropping some. This table has roughly 330,000 clones, roughly 70% appearing once. The sample was memory CD4+ T cells sorted from blood. Subset described: CD45RA-negative fraction. Every receptor here comes from a man aged 25-45 years in good health.

This clone was seen just once. The chain couples TRBV6-1 to TRBJ1-5, with D perhaps TRBD1 (5 bases). The CDR3 totals 13 residues. Germline V gene sequence: CDR1 MNHNS, CDR2 SASEGT. The V end lost 7 bases, the J end lost 4 bases, and 11 bases lay between the germline ends. This CDR3 reads CASKTGLNQPQHF. As DNA, the CDR3 is TGTGCCAGCAAAACAGGCCTTAATCAGCCCCAGCATTTT.

This clone was observed a handful of times. The CDR3 DNA is TGTGCCAGCCAACAGGGGAGGGATCAGCCCCAGCATTTT. It is translated as CASQQGRDQPQHF. This chain uses TRBV18 with TRBJ1-5; 7 nucleotides line up with TRBD1. Trimming removed 8 bases from V and 5 bases from J; junction bases left unmatched: 6. The CDR3 sequence is 13 residues long. Germline-derived CDR1 and CDR2 are KGHSH and LQKENI.

The chain uses TRBV28 and TRBJ2-7; D is perhaps TRBD1 (5 bases). Germline CDR1 and CDR2: MDHEN and SYDVKM. The CDR3 length is 14 residues. Trimming pared 2 bases from V and 2 bases from J, leaving 10 bases between. The CDR3 sequence: CASSLQGTTYEQYF. CDR3 nucleotides: TGTGCCAGCAGTTTACAGGGAACCACCTACGAGCAGTACTTC. Full variable domain (outside the CDR3, taken from reference TRBV28 and TRBJ2-7): DVKVTQSSRYLVKRTGEKVFLECVQDMDHENMFWYRQDPGLGLRLIYFSYDVKMKEKGDIPEGYSVSREKKERFSLILESASTNQTSMYLCASSLQGTTYEQYFGPGTRLTVT.

This rearrangement joins TRBV10-3 to TRBJ1-4; 8 bases agree with TRBD1. V was pared by 3 bases and J by 8 bases, with 5 bases of the junction left unmatched. Per the germline V gene, CDR1 is ENHRY and CDR2 is SYGVKD. The CDR3 is 14 residues long. The CDR3 DNA is TGTGCCATCAGTGACAGGGGGCCGGAAGAAAAACTGTTTTTT. Translating gives CAISDRGPEEKLFF.

The chain uses TRBV5-6 and TRBJ1-3, with D maybe TRBD1 (6 bases). The germline V and J ends were trimmed by 2 bases and 6 bases, with 18 bases remaining between them. Germline-derived CDR1 and CDR2 are SGHDT and YYEEEE. The CDR3 totals 16 residues. The CDR3 sequence is CASSFGDNGRENTIYF. In DNA, the CDR3 is TGTGCCAGCAGCTTTGGGGACAATGGGAGAGAAAACACCATATATTTT.

The V and J genes are TRBV4-1 and TRBJ1-5, with D unresolved. This CDR3 has 16 residues. CDR1 MGHRA and CDR2 YSYEKL come from the germline V gene. Trimming stripped 2 bases from V and 5 bases from J, with 16 bases between. As DNA, the CDR3 is TGCGCCAGCAGCCAACAATCCGGGATCCGCTATCAGCCCCAGCATTTT. It specifies CASSQQSGIRYQPQHF.

The chain is built from TRBV7-9 and TRBJ2-7; 8 nucleotides line up with TRBD1. The CDR3 is 13 residues long. CDR1 SEHNR and CDR2 FQNEAQ come from the germline V gene (reference sequence). After removal of 6 bases from V and 5 bases from J, the junction contained 6 bases not matched to a gene. CDR3 bases: TGTGCCAGCAGGCAGGGACAGGCCCACGAGCAGTACTTC. Residues: CASRQGQAHEQYF. Complete variable domain (other parts from reference TRBV7-9 and TRBJ2-7): DTGVSQNPRHKITKRGQNVTFRCDPISEHNRLYWYRQTLGQGPEFLTYFQNEAQLEKSRLLSDRFSAERPKGSFSTLEIQRTEQGDSAMYLCASRQGQAHEQYFGPGTRLTVT.

In its sample, this clone was seen a few times. The chain couples TRBV27 to TRBJ2-3; a possible D gene is TRBD1 (6 bases). V lost 3 bases, J lost 4 bases, and 20 bases lay in between. Germline-derived CDR1 and CDR2 are MNHEY and SMNVEV (reference sequence). The CDR3 is 17 residues long. The CDR3, as DNA: TGTGCCAGCAGTTTTTCGGGCTGGGACAAACTTTCAGATACGCAGTATTTT. It yields the protein CASSFSGWDKLSDTQYF.

The chain recombines TRBV5-4 with TRBJ1-1, with D unresolved. Germline CDR1 is SGHNT and CDR2 is YYREEE (reference sequence). The CDR3 is 14 residues long. V lost 3 bases to trimming and J lost 4 bases, with 13 bases between them. The CDR3 is CASSSPGLSTEAFF. CDR3 in DNA: TGTGCCAGCAGCTCCCCGGGTTTGAGCACTGAAGCTTTCTTT.

The chain couples TRBV6-4 to TRBJ2-4; the match to TRBD1 covers 8 bases. In germline, CDR1 is MRHNA, CDR2 SNTAGT. The CDR3 extends over 16 amino acids. V lost 3 bases to trimming and J lost 3 bases; unmatched junction nucleotides: 7. The DNA of the CDR3 is TGTGCCAGCAGTGAGGAACTGACAGGGGTCAAAAACATTCAGTACTTC. It is translated as CASSEELTGVKNIQYF.

The chain carries TRBV5-5 and TRBJ1-3; no definite D call. This CDR3 contains 14 residues. CDR1 is SGHKS, CDR2 YYEKEE, per germline (reference sequence). The V gene lost 4 bases and the J gene lost 0 bases, with 8 bases spanning the gap. CDR3 sequence: CASSDRFSGNTIYF. The CDR3 region has the DNA TGTGCCAGCAGCGACCGGTTCTCTGGAAACACCATATATTTT. Together with reference TRBV5-5 and TRBJ1-3, the CDR3 gives the full variable domain: DAGVTQSPTHLIKTRGQQVTLRCSPISGHKSVSWYQQVLGQGPQFIFQYYEKEERGRGNFPDRFSARQFPNYSSELNVNALLLGDSALYLCASSDRFSGNTIYFGEGSWLTVV.

The gene calls are TRBV18 and TRBJ2-3; D ambiguous. Deletions cut 2 bases from V and 2 bases from J, with 14 bases between. The CDR3 length is 16 residues. Germline V CDR1 and CDR2: KGHSH, LQKENI. CDR3 sequence: CASSPSQAGFTDTQYF. In DNA form, the CDR3 reads TGTGCCAGCTCACCATCCCAGGCCGGTTTCACAGATACGCAGTATTTT.

This CDR3 is CASSLTSVTEAFF. In nucleotides, the CDR3 is TGTGCCAGCAGCTTGACCTCGGTCACTGAAGCTTTCTTT. The rearrangement uses TRBV5-6 and TRBJ1-1, with D unresolved. There are 13 residues in the CDR3. Germline V gives CDR1 SGHDT, CDR2 YYEEEE. V shed 1 base and J shed 4 bases, with 8 bases lying between them. Full variable domain (outside the CDR3, taken from reference TRBV5-6 and TRBJ1-1): DAGVTQSPTHLIKTRGQQVTLRCSPKSGHDTVSWYQQALGQGPQFIFQYYEEEERQRGNFPDRFSGHQFPNYSSELNVNALLLGDSALYLCASSLTSVTEAFFGQGTRLTVV.

J is TRBJ2-7 and V is TRBV5-1; TRBD1 is a possible D gene (6 bases). Germline CDR1 and CDR2: SGHRS and YFSETQ. This CDR3 has 13 residues. V was clipped by 4 bases and J by 5 bases, with 13 bases between them. CDR3 nucleotides: TGCGCCAGCAGCCAACAGGGTGTTGACGAGCAGTACTTC. Protein product: CASSQQGVDEQYF.

V usage is TRBV5-4 and J usage is TRBJ2-3; D gene ambiguous. The CDR3 contains 15 residues. Germline-derived CDR1 and CDR2 are SGHNT and YYREEE (reference sequence). V was shortened by 2 bases and J by 4 bases, with 14 bases between the two germline ends. The CDR3 sequence is CASSFGSPFPDTQYF. CDR3 nucleotides: TGTGCCAGCAGCTTCGGAAGCCCGTTTCCAGATACGCAGTATTTT.

The gene calls are TRBV7-9 and TRBJ1-5, with unresolved D. The CDR3 loop spans 14 amino acids. The germline V gene has CDR1 SEHNR and CDR2 FQNEAQ (reference sequence). Trimming pared 5 bases from V and 3 bases from J, leaving 11 bases between. The CDR3 coding sequence is TGTGCCAGCAGCCCTTTGGGTCCCAATCAGCCCCAGCATTTT. It encodes CASSPLGPNQPQHF.

The chain employs TRBV30 and TRBJ2-7; no reliable D call. This CDR3 is built from 13 residues. Trimming left V 4 bases short and J 1 base short, with 11 bases between. From germline, CDR1 is GTSNPN and CDR2 SVGIG (reference sequence). CDR3 DNA sequence: TGTGCCTGGAATCCTCTACCTTCCTACGAGCAGTACTTC. It yields the protein CAWNPLPSYEQYF.

The chain combines TRBV5-4 with TRBJ2-3; tentative D call: TRBD1 (6 bases). The V end lost 2 bases, the J end lost 1 base, and 14 bases lay between the germline ends. The germline V gene has CDR1 SGHNT and CDR2 YYREEE (reference sequence). The CDR3 is made up of 16 amino acids. CDR3 nucleotides: TGTGCCAGCAGCTTAAGGGGGAAAGCACGCACAGATACGCAGTATTTT. This codes for CASSLRGKARTDTQYF.

This clone was recorded many times. V and J are TRBV27 and TRBJ2-5; 7 positions match TRBD1. After removal of 5 bases from V and 4 bases from J, the junction contained 7 bases not matched to a gene. The CDR3 has 14 residues. Germline V gene sequence: CDR1 MNHEY, CDR2 SMNVEV (reference sequence). DNA of the CDR3: TGTGCCAGCAGTATACAGGGGTTTGGAGAGACCCAGTACTTC. Protein: CASSIQGFGETQYF.

The chain is built from TRBV4-3 and TRBJ1-5; D unclear. Germline V lookup: CDR1 LGHNA, CDR2 YSLEER. The V gene lost 1 base and the J gene lost 3 bases, with 4 bases spanning the gap. There are 13 residues in the CDR3. The CDR3 reads CASSQGVNQPQHF. The DNA of the CDR3 is TGCGCCAGCAGCCAAGGGGTCAATCAGCCCCAGCATTTT.